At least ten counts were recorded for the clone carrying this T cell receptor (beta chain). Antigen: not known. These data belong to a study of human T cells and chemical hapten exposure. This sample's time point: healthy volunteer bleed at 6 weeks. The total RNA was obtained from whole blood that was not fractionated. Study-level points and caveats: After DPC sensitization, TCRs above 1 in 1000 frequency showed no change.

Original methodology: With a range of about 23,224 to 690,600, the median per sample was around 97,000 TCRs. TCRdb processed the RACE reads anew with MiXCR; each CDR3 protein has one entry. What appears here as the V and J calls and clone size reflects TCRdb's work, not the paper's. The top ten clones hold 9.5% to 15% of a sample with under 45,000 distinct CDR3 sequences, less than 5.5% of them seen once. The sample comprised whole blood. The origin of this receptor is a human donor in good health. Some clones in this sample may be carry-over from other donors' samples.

DNA of the CDR3: TGTGCCAGCAGCGTGATGAGTAGCGGGAGATCGGGGCATGCCGGGGAGCTGTTTTTT. Residues: CASSVMSSGRSGHAGELFF. V and J are TRBV9 and TRBJ2-2, with 9 bases aligning to TRBD2. The V gene end was trimmed by 2 bases and the J gene end by 6 bases; junction bases not matched to a gene: 17. The CDR3 extends over 19 amino acids. CDR1 and CDR2 (germline): SGDLS, YYNGEE.